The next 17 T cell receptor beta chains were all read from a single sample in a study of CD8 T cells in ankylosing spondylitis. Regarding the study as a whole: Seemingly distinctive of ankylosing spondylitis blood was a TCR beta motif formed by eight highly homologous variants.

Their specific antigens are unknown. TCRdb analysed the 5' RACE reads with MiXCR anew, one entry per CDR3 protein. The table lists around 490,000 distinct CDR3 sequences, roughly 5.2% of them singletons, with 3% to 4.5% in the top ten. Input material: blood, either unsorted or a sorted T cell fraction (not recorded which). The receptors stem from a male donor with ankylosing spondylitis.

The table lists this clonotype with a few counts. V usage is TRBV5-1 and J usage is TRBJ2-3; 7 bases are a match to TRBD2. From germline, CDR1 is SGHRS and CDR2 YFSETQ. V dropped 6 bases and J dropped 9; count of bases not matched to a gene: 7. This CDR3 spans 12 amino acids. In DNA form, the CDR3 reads TGCGCCAGCACCTCCAACGGGGGGACGCAGTATTTT. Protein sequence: CASTSNGGTQYF.

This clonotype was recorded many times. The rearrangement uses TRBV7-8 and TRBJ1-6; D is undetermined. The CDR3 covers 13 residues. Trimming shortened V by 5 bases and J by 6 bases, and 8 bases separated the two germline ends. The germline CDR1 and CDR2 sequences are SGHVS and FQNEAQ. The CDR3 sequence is CASSPRPNSPLHF. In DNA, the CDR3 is TGTGCCAGCAGCCCCCGGCCTAATTCACCCCTCCACTTT.

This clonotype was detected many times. CDR3 sequence (DNA): TGCAGCGTTGAATTGTATATCCGACAGGGGAACACTGAAGCTTTCTTT. Its translation: CSVELYIRQGNTEAFF. The rearrangement joins TRBV29-1 to TRBJ1-1; TRBD1 matches at 7 bases. Germline V lookup: CDR1 SQVTM, CDR2 ANQGSEA. After removal of 2 bases from V and 1 base from J, the junction contained 10 bases not matched to a gene. The CDR3 covers 16 residues. The full variable domain, in which reference TRBV29-1 and TRBJ1-1 provide the parts outside the CDR3, is SAVISQKPSRDICQRGTSLTIQCQVDSQVTMMFWYRQQPGQSLTLIATANQGSEATYESGFVIDKFPISRPNLTFSTLTVSNMSPEDSSIYLCSVELYIRQGNTEAFFGQGTRLTVV.

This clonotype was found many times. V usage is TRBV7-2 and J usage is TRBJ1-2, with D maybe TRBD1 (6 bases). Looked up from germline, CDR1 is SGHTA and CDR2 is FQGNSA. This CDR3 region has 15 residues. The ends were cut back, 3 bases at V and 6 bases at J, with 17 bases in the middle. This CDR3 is CASSFQSGRGNGYTF. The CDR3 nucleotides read TGTGCCAGCAGCTTTCAATCGGGCAGGGGAAATGGCTACACCTTC.

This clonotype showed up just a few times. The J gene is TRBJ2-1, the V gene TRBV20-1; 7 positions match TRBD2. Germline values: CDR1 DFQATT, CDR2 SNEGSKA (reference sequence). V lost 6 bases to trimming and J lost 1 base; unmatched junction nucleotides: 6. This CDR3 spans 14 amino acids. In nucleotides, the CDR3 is TGCAGTGCAGAACGGGGGGAGTCCTACAATGAGCAGTTCTTC. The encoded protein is CSAERGESYNEQFF.

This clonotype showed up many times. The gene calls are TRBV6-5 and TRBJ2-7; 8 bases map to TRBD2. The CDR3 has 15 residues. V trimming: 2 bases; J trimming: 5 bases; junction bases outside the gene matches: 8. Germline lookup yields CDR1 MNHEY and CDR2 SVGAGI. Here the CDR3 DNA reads TGTGCCAGCAGTTACGTTAGCGGGGTGCTACACGAGCAGTACTTC. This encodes CASSYVSGVLHEQYF.

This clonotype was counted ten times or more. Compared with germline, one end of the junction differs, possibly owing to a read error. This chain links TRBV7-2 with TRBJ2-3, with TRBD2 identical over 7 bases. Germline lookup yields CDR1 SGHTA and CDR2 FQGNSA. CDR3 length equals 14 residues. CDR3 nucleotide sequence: TGTGCCAGCAGCCTAGCGGAGAGCACAGATACGCAGTATTTT. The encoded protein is CASSLAESTDTQYF.

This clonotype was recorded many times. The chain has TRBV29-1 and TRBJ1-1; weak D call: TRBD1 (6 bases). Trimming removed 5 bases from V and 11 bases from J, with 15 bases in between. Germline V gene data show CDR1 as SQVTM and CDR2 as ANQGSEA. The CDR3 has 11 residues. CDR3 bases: TGCAGCGTTCAGGGGTACCATGGGGCTTTCTTT. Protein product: CSVQGYHGAFF.

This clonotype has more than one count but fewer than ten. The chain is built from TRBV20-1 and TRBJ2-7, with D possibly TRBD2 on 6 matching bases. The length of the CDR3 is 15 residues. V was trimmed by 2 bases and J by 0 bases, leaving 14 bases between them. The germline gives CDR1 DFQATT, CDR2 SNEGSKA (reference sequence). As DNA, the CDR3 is TGCAGTGCTAGATACCCCCGGGGGTCCTCCTACGAGCAGTACTTC. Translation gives CSARYPRGSSYEQYF.

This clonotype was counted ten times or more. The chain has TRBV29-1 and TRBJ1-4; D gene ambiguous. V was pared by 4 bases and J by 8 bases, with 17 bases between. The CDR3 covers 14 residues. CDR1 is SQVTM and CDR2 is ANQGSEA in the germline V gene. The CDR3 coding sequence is TGCAGCGTTGGGAACGGCCTGACAAGCGAAAAACTGTTTTTT. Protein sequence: CSVGNGLTSEKLFF.

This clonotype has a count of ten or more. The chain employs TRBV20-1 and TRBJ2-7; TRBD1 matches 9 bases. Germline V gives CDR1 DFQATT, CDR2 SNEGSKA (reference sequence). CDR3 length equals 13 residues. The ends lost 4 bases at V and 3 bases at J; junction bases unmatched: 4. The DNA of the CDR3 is TGCAGTGCTATGTACAGGGGGCTCTACGAGCAGTACTTC. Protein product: CSAMYRGLYEQYF.

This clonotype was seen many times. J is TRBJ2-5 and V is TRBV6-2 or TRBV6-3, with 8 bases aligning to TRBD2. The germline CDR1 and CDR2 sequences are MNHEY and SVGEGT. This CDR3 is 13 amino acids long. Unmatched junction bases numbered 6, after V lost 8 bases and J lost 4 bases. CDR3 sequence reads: CASGPRGVETQYF. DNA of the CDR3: TGTGCCAGCGGACCGCGGGGGGTAGAGACCCAGTACTTC.

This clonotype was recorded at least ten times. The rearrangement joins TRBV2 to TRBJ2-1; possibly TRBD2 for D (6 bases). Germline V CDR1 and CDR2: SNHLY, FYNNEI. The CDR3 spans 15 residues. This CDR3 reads CATVRGTSSYNEQFF. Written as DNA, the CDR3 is TGTGCAACCGTCCGCGGGACGAGCTCCTACAATGAGCAGTTCTTC.

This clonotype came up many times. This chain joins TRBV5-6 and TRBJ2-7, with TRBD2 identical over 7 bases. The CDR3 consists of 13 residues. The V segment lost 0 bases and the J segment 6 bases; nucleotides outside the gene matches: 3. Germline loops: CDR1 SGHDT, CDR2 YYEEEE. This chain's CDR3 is CASSLEVAGEQYF. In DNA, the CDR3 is TGTGCCAGCAGCTTGGAGGTAGCGGGCGAGCAGTACTTC.

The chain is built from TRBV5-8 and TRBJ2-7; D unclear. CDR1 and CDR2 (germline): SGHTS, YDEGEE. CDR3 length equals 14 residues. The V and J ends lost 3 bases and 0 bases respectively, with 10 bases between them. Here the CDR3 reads CASSSQSVSYEQYF. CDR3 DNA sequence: TGTGCCAGCAGCTCACAGAGTGTCTCCTACGAGCAGTACTTC.

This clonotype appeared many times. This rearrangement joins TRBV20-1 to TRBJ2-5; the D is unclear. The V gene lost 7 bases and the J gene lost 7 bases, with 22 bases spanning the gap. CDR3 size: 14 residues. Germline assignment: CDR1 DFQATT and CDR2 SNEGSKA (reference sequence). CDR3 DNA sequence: TGCAGTGTCGCGACGGATGGGTTATCTGGGACCCAGTACTTC. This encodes CSVATDGLSGTQYF.

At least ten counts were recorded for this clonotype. The CDR3 DNA is TGTGCCAGCAGCTTACTCGTCCTTTGGAACACCGGGGAGCTGTTTTTT. Protein product: CASSLLVLWNTGELFF. The V gene is TRBV7-2, the J gene TRBJ2-2, with unresolved D. This CDR3 is built from 16 residues. CDR1 is SGHTA and CDR2 is FQGNSA in the germline V gene. The V and J ends lost 2 bases and 1 base respectively, with 11 bases between them.